These 18 T cell receptor beta chains were sequenced from one sample in a study of blood T cell repertoires in COVID-19 (dated by TCRdb to 2018 to 2021). The library was obtained by the immunoSEQ multiplex PCR assay. TCRdb mirrors the immuneACCESS table, restricted to in-frame sequences. Some clones are absent from its copies; in checked studies, under half trace to an unresolved V gene, and the reason for the others is unknown. This sample holds approximately 45,000 clones; around nine tenths were observed only once. About 5.1% of the sample is in the top ten clones. Sequencing was done on a sample of peripheral blood. The receptors stem from a man in his sixties or seventies with acute or convalescent COVID-19.

The V and J genes are TRBV15 and TRBJ1-4; D possibly corresponds to TRBD1 (5 bases). Germline lookup yields CDR1 LNHNV and CDR2 YYDKDF (reference sequence). V lost 3 bases to trimming and J lost 5 bases, with 13 bases between them. The CDR3 runs 15 residues. CDR3: CATSSAGTQNEKLFF. CDR3 coding DNA: TGTGCCACCAGCAGTGCCGGGACTCAAAATGAAAAACTGTTTTTT.

The rearrangement uses TRBV19 and TRBJ2-5; TRBD2 matches at 9 bases. V shed 1 base and J 1 base; nucleotides not matched to a gene: 4. The CDR3 is 16 amino acids. Germline V gene sequence: CDR1 LNHDA, CDR2 SQIVND (reference sequence). DNA of the CDR3: TGTGCCAGTAGTATAGCCCTAGCGGGACCCCAAGAGACCCAGTACTTC. Encoded protein: CASSIALAGPQETQYF. Filled out from reference TRBV19 and TRBJ2-5, the complete variable domain reads DGGITQSPKYLFRKEGQNVTLSCEQNLNHDAMYWYRQDPGQGLRLIYYSQIVNDFQKGDIAEGYSVSREKKESFPLTVTSAQKNPTAFYLCASSIALAGPQETQYFGPGTRLLVL.

The rearrangement uses TRBV7-2 and TRBJ1-2; TRBD1 aligns across 9 bases. The CDR3 totals 14 residues. The V gene's germline CDR1 is SGHTA and CDR2 FQGNSA. Trimming at V came to 5 bases and at J to 3 bases, leaving 4 bases not matched to a gene. The CDR3 coding sequence is TGTGCCAGCAGCCATCGGACAGGGGACTATGGCTACACCTTC. Amino acids: CASSHRTGDYGYTF.

The sample holds a few counts of this clone. The chain is built from TRBV5-1 and TRBJ2-7; the D gene is possibly TRBD1 (6 bases). V was cut by 3 bases and J by 5 bases, with 18 bases left in between. This CDR3 has 15 residues. CDR1 and CDR2 (germline): SGHRS, YFSETQ. The CDR3 region is CASSSSGTRNNEQYF. The CDR3 DNA is TGCGCCAGCAGCTCCTCCGGGACACGGAATAACGAGCAGTACTTC.

The J gene is TRBJ2-3, the V gene TRBV15; D is ambiguous. Germline V lookup: CDR1 LNHNV, CDR2 YYDKDF (reference sequence). V was trimmed by 0 bases and J by 2 bases, leaving 12 bases between them. This CDR3 spans 16 amino acids. In DNA form, the CDR3 reads TGTGCCACCAGCAGAGATCTGGCAGAAGTCACAGATACGCAGTATTTT. Its translation: CATSRDLAEVTDTQYF.

The CDR3 loop is CASSQVPSGGLYEQYF. The CDR3 DNA follows: TGTGCCAGCAGCCAAGTACCCAGCGGGGGCCTCTACGAGCAGTACTTC. This chain connects TRBV4-2 to TRBJ2-7, with 8 bases matching TRBD2. The CDR3 contains 16 residues. With V trimmed by 1 base and J by 3 bases, 8 bases remained unmatched. Per germline, CDR1 LGHNA and CDR2 YNFKEQ.

The gene calls are TRBV7-9 and TRBJ2-5, with D perhaps matching TRBD1 (5 bases). V was cut by 4 bases and J by 4 bases, with 13 bases left in between. The CDR3 runs 14 residues. Germline loops: CDR1 SEHNR, CDR2 FQNEAQ (reference sequence). CDR3 residues: CASSSTGVGETQYF. The DNA of the CDR3 is TGTGCCAGCAGCTCTACAGGAGTCGGAGAGACCCAGTACTTC.

V gene TRBV10-1 combines with J gene TRBJ2-7; 7 nucleotides match TRBD1. The length of the CDR3 is 14 residues. Germline CDR1 WNHNN, CDR2 SYGVQD (reference sequence). Unmatched junction bases numbered 4, after V lost 2 bases and J lost 3 bases. The CDR3 bases are TGCGCCAGCAGTGAGGCAGGGGGTAGCTACGAGCAGTACTTC. This translates into CASSEAGGSYEQYF.

The gene calls are TRBV5-4 and TRBJ1-1, with 7 bases identical to TRBD1. The CDR3 covers 15 residues. Trimming took 5 bases from V and 3 from J; bases not matched to a gene: 10. Germline V gives CDR1 SGHNT, CDR2 YYREEE (reference sequence). CDR3 residues: CASRPGRGRDTEAFF. The CDR3 nucleotides are TGTGCCAGCAGACCCGGGAGGGGGCGGGACACTGAAGCTTTCTTT.

The chain has TRBV12-3 or TRBV12-4 and TRBJ1-1; D perhaps matches TRBD1 (6 bases). The CDR3 has 13 amino acids. The V gene lost 5 bases and the J gene lost 4 bases, with 11 bases spanning the gap. The CDR3 region has the DNA TGTGCCAGCAGTCCGGACAGCTCCACTGAAGCTTTCTTT. Amino acids: CASSPDSSTEAFF.

The chain is built from TRBV9 and TRBJ1-1, with TRBD1 matching 8 bases. V was clipped by 3 bases and J by 4 bases; unmatched bases: 5. This CDR3 region has 14 residues. Germline lookup yields CDR1 SGDLS and CDR2 YYNGEE. CDR3: CASSATGGGTEAFF. The CDR3 DNA sequence: TGTGCCAGCAGCGCCACAGGGGGGGGCACTGAAGCTTTCTTT.

This clone is medium-sized. V gene TRBV20-1 combines with J gene TRBJ1-2; the D gene is possibly TRBD1 (6 bases). The CDR3 has 13 residues. V was trimmed by 3 bases and J by 8 bases, leaving 16 bases between them. CDR1 and CDR2 from the germline V gene are DFQATT and SNEGSKA (reference sequence). The chain's CDR3 is CSASSLAGTGYTF. The CDR3 nucleotides read TGCAGTGCTAGTTCATTGGCAGGGACAGGCTACACCTTC.

V usage is TRBV12-1 and J usage is TRBJ2-7; the table names TRBD2, a call not compared with the DNA. TRBV12-1 is a pseudogene segment. The CDR3 is 13 amino acids. The CDR3 nucleotides are TGTGCCAGCAGCCCTTCCCTCTCTTACGAGCAGTACTTC. Its protein product is CASSPSLSYEQYF.

This clone was picked up one time. V usage is TRBV7-9 and J usage is TRBJ1-4; D gene unclear. There are 15 residues in the CDR3. From germline, CDR1 is SEHNR and CDR2 FQNEAQ (reference sequence). Trimming took off 4 bases at V and 0 bases at J, with 9 bases between the two ends. The DNA for the CDR3 is TGTGCCAGCAGCTCTCTCCGTCCAACTAATGAAAAACTGTTTTTT. The encoded protein is CASSSLRPTNEKLFF.

J is TRBJ2-7 and V is TRBV27; D is unclear. Trimming cost V 3 bases and J 4 bases, with 16 bases left between them. The CDR3 loop spans 15 amino acids. The germline V gene encodes CDR1 MNHEY and CDR2 SMNVEV (reference sequence). The CDR3 DNA sequence: TGTGCCAGCAGTTTTGACTCATCCCCGGTATACGAGCAGTACTTC. This translates into CASSFDSSPVYEQYF.

V and J are TRBV3-1 (or the pseudogene TRBV3-2) and TRBJ1-6; D is unclear. V lost 0 bases to trimming and J lost 3 bases, with 15 bases between them. This CDR3 region has 18 residues. CDR1 LGHDT and CDR2 YNNKEL come from the germline V gene (reference sequence). This chain's CDR3 is CASSQDLGGILYNSPLHF. Here the CDR3 DNA reads TGTGCCAGCAGCCAAGATCTAGGCGGGATTCTCTATAATTCACCCCTCCACTTT.

This chain connects TRBV5-1 to TRBJ2-1; 7 bases map to TRBD1. The CDR3 contains 15 residues. CDR1 and CDR2 from the germline V gene are SGHRS and YFSETQ. V lost 4 bases, J lost 2 bases, and 6 bases stayed unmatched. The CDR3 region has the DNA TGCGCCAGCAGCCCGGGGACAGATACCTACAATGAGCAGTTCTTC. This sequence encodes CASSPGTDTYNEQFF.

This clone is labeled as large. The rearrangement links TRBV4-2 to TRBJ1-2; tentatively, D is TRBD1 (6 bases). Germline-derived CDR1 and CDR2 are LGHNA and YNFKEQ. With 4 bases removed from V and 8 bases from J, the gap between germline ends came to 8 bases. The CDR3 is 11 amino acids. In nucleotides, the CDR3 is TGTGCCAGCAGCCCTGGGACAGGCTACACCTTC. This gives the protein CASSPGTGYTF.